The 14 T cell receptor beta chains reported below all come from one sample, sequenced in a study of shared clonotypes between healthy human individuals. The repertoire was sequenced with immunoSEQ multiplex PCR; TCRdb's copy has only in-frame clones and lacks some. The table includes fewer than 1.8 million clones, 98% to 99% detected once. Sequenced sample: naive CD4+ T cells sorted from blood. Subset noted: CD45RA+ positively selected. These receptors all come from a man under 40 in good health.

The chain carries TRBV2 and TRBJ2-1; 7 nucleotides match TRBD1. The CDR3 runs to 14 residues. Germline CDR1 SNHLY, CDR2 FYNNEI. Losses at the gene ends were 7 bases for V and 6 bases for J; bases not matched to a gene: 9. CDR3 region: CASTMRGRTNEQFF. The DNA of the CDR3 is TGTGCCAGCACCATGAGGGGGCGGACCAATGAGCAGTTCTTC.

The chain joins TRBV4-2 to TRBJ1-3; unclear D gene. CDR1 and CDR2 from the germline V gene are LGHNA and YNFKEQ. The CDR3 covers 17 residues. The V end lost 3 bases, the J end lost 4 bases, and 19 bases lay between the germline ends. CDR3 DNA sequence: TGTGCCAGCAGCCAGTGGGCCCCCGGCGGGTCCGGAAACACCATATATTTT. Translated, it gives CASSQWAPGGSGNTIYF.

The J gene is TRBJ1-1, the V gene TRBV2, with TRBD1 matching over 8 bases. This CDR3 comprises 16 residues. Trimming cost V 9 bases and J 1 base; bases outside gene matches: 13. Germline lookup yields CDR1 SNHLY and CDR2 FYNNEI. The CDR3 here is CARSTTGGRANTEAFF. Written as DNA, the CDR3 is TGTGCCAGATCCACCACAGGGGGGAGGGCGAACACTGAAGCTTTCTTT.

The V call is TRBV6-1, the J call TRBJ2-1; no clear D gene. The V gene's germline CDR1 is MNHNS and CDR2 SASEGT. The V and J ends lost 4 bases and 2 bases respectively, with 9 bases between them. This CDR3 region has 14 residues. Here the CDR3 DNA reads TGTGCCAGCAGTGGTGTCAAAACCTACAATGAGCAGTTCTTC. Amino acid sequence: CASSGVKTYNEQFF.

Concerning this clone itself: In the same sample, other DNA sequences code for this CDR3. The chain links TRBV6-5 to TRBJ1-5; D is unclear. The CDR3 runs to 14 residues. Germline V gene sequence: CDR1 MNHEY, CDR2 SVGAGI. Between the trimmed V and J ends, which lost 6 bases and 0 bases, there was a span of 9 bases. CDR3 nucleotide sequence: TGTGCCAGCAGACCCGTGGGTAGCAATCAGCCCCAGCATTTT. Its translation is CASRPVGSNQPQHF.

This chain uses TRBV5-4 with TRBJ1-4, with 7 bases that match TRBD1. The CDR3 has 14 residues. J lost 8 bases, V lost 4 bases, and 8 bases had no gene match. CDR1 SGHNT and CDR2 YYREEE come from the germline V gene (reference sequence). The CDR3: CASSPDRLDEKLFF. For the CDR3, the DNA is TGTGCCAGCAGCCCGGACAGGCTGGACGAAAAACTGTTTTTT.

The chain links TRBV5-1 to TRBJ2-7; 10 bases are a match to TRBD2. V lost 1 base to trimming and J lost 3 bases; unmatched junction nucleotides: 7. Germline V gives CDR1 SGHRS, CDR2 YFSETQ. The CDR3 length is 16 residues. The CDR3 region is CASSLRLAGAGYEQYF. The CDR3 bases are TGCGCCAGCAGCTTGCGTCTAGCGGGAGCCGGCTACGAGCAGTACTTC. Supplemented by reference TRBV5-1 and TRBJ2-7, the full variable domain reads KAGVTQTPRYLIKTRGQQVTLSCSPISGHRSVSWYQQTPGQGLQFLFEYFSETQRNKGNFPGRFSGRQFSNSRSEMNVSTLELGDSALYLCASSLRLAGAGYEQYFGPGTRLTVT.

This clone occurred once. The chain links TRBV7-9 to TRBJ2-7; 9 nucleotides line up with TRBD1. The germline V gene has CDR1 SEHNR and CDR2 FQNEAQ (reference sequence). The CDR3 sequence is 14 residues long. V lost 1 base and J lost 2; bases outside the gene matches: 0. Written as DNA, the CDR3 is TGTGCCAGCAGCTTAGGGACAGGGGCCTACGAGCAGTACTTC. This sequence encodes CASSLGTGAYEQYF.

This chain uses TRBV6-5 with TRBJ2-7; TRBD1 matches at 9 bases. In germline, CDR1 is MNHEY, CDR2 SVGAGI. V was clipped by 7 bases and J by 7 bases; unmatched bases: 14. The CDR3 runs 15 residues. The CDR3 region is CASTPDRGDLREQYF. CDR3 in DNA: TGTGCCAGCACCCCCGACAGGGGGGATCTGAGGGAGCAGTACTTC.

The rearrangement joins TRBV10-3 to TRBJ2-1, with 10 positions matching TRBD1. Trimming at V came to 0 bases and at J to 8 bases, leaving 4 bases not matched to a gene. The CDR3 length is 15 residues. From germline, CDR1 is ENHRY and CDR2 SYGVKD. The CDR3 sequence: CAISESEGTGDEQFF. CDR3 nucleotides: TGTGCCATCAGTGAGTCTGAGGGGACAGGGGATGAGCAGTTCTTC.

J is TRBJ1-1 and V is TRBV14, with unresolved D. V was trimmed by 3 bases and J by 3 bases, leaving 11 bases between them. The CDR3 extends over 14 amino acids. The germline V gene encodes CDR1 SGHDN and CDR2 FVKESK. In DNA form, the CDR3 reads TGTGCCAGCAGCCAGGACCTCGGCTACACTGAAGCTTTCTTT. Translated, it gives CASSQDLGYTEAFF.

CDR3 nucleotides: TGCGCCAGCAGCGTCCGGGACAGGGGAGCCGATACGCAGTATTTT. As protein: CASSVRDRGADTQYF. This chain joins TRBV5-1 and TRBJ2-3, with TRBD1 matching over 10 bases. V lost 4 bases to trimming and J lost 6 bases; unmatched junction nucleotides: 8. The CDR3 consists of 15 residues. CDR1 SGHRS and CDR2 YFSETQ come from the germline V gene.

The chain employs TRBV29-1 and TRBJ2-5; TRBD1 matches 8 bases. Germline lookup yields CDR1 SQVTM and CDR2 ANQGSEA. CDR3 length: 14 residues. V lost 7 bases to trimming and J lost 4 bases; unmatched junction nucleotides: 11. The CDR3 DNA sequence: TGCAGCGCCCCCCGGGCAGGGGGCAGAGAGACCCAGTACTTC. Residues: CSAPRAGGRETQYF.

This chain joins TRBV25-1 and TRBJ2-1; the D gene is possibly TRBD1 (5 bases). The CDR3 is 14 amino acids. Germline V lookup: CDR1 MGHDK, CDR2 SYGVNS. V shed 2 bases and J shed 9 bases, with 14 bases lying between them. This chain's CDR3 is CASSEGKGESEQFF. The CDR3 DNA is TGTGCCAGCAGTGAAGGAAAAGGGGAAAGTGAGCAGTTCTTC.